A single sample is the source of the 26 T cell receptor beta chains below, sequenced in a study of TIL therapy for anti-PD-1-resistant metastatic lung cancer (dated by TCRdb to about 2021). Explained via the paper, the time point label denotes: pre-treatment sample, taken before nivolumab and TIL therapy. TCR beta CDR3 regions were amplified from genomic DNA with the immunoSEQ v3 hsTCRB kit using bias-controlled multiplex PCR. The clones in this table, taken by TCRdb from immuneACCESS, are in-frame only. Not every clone is retained; where verified, under half of the shortfall comes from an unresolved V gene, and the cause of the rest is unknown. The sample table shows tens of thousands of clones, and approximately 79% are seen once. The ten top clones hold roughly 16% of the sample. Sequenced here: blood, sampled at baseline. The receptor source for this set is a man aged 65-85 years with non-small cell lung cancer.

This clone was detected once. The chain is built from TRBV5-1 and TRBJ2-5; a weak D match, TRBD2 (6 bases). CDR3 length equals 16 residues. Germline V lookup: CDR1 SGHRS, CDR2 YFSETQ. V gave up 5 bases and J gave up 2 bases, with 19 bases separating them. The CDR3 nucleotides are TGCGCCAGCAGAGCCCGACCGGGACTCCCGCAAGAGACCCAGTACTTC. Translating it yields CASRARPGLPQETQYF.

The J gene is TRBJ2-7, the V gene TRBV27; TRBD1 matches at 10 bases. J lost 4 bases, V lost 3 bases, and 6 bases had no gene match. The CDR3 is 15 amino acids. In germline, CDR1 is MNHEY, CDR2 SMNVEV (reference sequence). CDR3 DNA: TGTGCCAGCAGTTTTCAGGACAGGGGGAAGTACGAGCAGTACTTC. Its translation: CASSFQDRGKYEQYF.

This clone was detected only once. This sequence joins TRBV28 and TRBJ1-1; D not certain. This CDR3 region has 11 residues. Trimming removed 6 bases at V and 8 bases at J, with 10 bases between. Germline V gives CDR1 MDHEN, CDR2 SYDVKM. CDR3 loop: CASRHATEAFF. In DNA form, the CDR3 reads TGTGCCAGCAGACACGCAACCGAAGCTTTCTTT.

This clone came up once. V is TRBV29-1 and J is TRBJ2-3; D is undetermined. V lost 1 base to trimming and J lost 2 bases, with 13 bases between them. Per the germline V gene, CDR1 is SQVTM and CDR2 is ANQGSEA. The CDR3 has 15 amino acids. CDR3 nucleotides: TGCAGCGTTGAAGTGGGAAACTTTTACACAGATACGCAGTATTTT. The encoded protein is CSVEVGNFYTDTQYF.

This clone occurred a few times. V and J are TRBV7-2 and TRBJ2-3; D possibly corresponds to TRBD1 (5 bases). Trimming removed 1 base from V and 6 bases from J, with 8 bases in between. CDR3 length equals 13 residues. CDR1 and CDR2 from the germline V gene are SGHTA and FQGNSA. The CDR3 region is CASSLGWGDTQYF. In nucleotides, the CDR3 is TGTGCCAGCAGCTTAGGGTGGGGCGATACGCAGTATTTT. Full variable domain (missing parts from reference TRBV7-2 and TRBJ2-3): GAGVSQSPSNKVTEKGKDVELRCDPISGHTALYWYRQSLGQGLEFLIYFQGNSAPDKSGLPSDRFSAERTGGSVSTLTIQRTQQEDSAVYLCASSLGWGDTQYFGPGTRLTVL.

The chain employs TRBV12-5 and TRBJ2-1, with D possibly matching TRBD2 (6 bases). The CDR3 is 15 residues long. Per the germline V gene, CDR1 is LGHNT and CDR2 is FRNRAP. Trimming took off 3 bases at V and 6 bases at J, with 15 bases between the two ends. CDR3 in DNA: TGTGCTAGTGGTTTTGGGGACTCCGGGGGCAATGAGCAGTTCTTC. It translates to CASGFGDSGGNEQFF.

This chain connects TRBV7-3 to TRBJ2-1; 7 bases agree with TRBD1. The CDR3 runs to 16 residues. The ends lost 5 bases at V and 2 bases at J; junction bases unmatched: 9. CDR1 and CDR2 from the germline V gene are SGHTA and FQGTGA. CDR3 amino acids: CASSPTGTATYNEQFF. CDR3 DNA: TGTGCCAGCAGCCCAACCGGGACAGCAACCTACAATGAGCAGTTCTTC.

In its sample, this clone was seen a few times. V and J are TRBV18 and TRBJ1-1; 10 bases are shared with TRBD1. The V segment lost 1 base and the J segment 5 bases; nucleotides outside the gene matches: 13. Germline assignment: CDR1 KGHSH and CDR2 LQKENI. The CDR3 totals 18 residues. The CDR3 sequence is CASSPLGTGVPGGTEAFF. CDR3 DNA sequence: TGTGCCAGCTCACCACTTGGGACAGGGGTGCCGGGAGGGACTGAAGCTTTCTTT.

The genes are TRBV7-2 and TRBJ2-3; TRBD1 is a possible D gene (5 bases). Germline V lookup: CDR1 SGHTA, CDR2 FQGNSA. V was shortened by 5 bases and J by 3 bases, with 9 bases between the two germline ends. This CDR3 is 13 amino acids long. In nucleotides, the CDR3 is TGTGCCAGCAGCCTACGACAGACAGATACGCAGTATTTT. Its protein product is CASSLRQTDTQYF.

The CDR3 reads CASSPLGRAGYNEQFF. The CDR3 DNA sequence: TGTGCCAGCAGCCCCCTGGGGAGGGCGGGCTACAATGAGCAGTTCTTC. This sequence joins TRBV11-2 and TRBJ2-1; the match to TRBD2 covers 7 bases. Germline lookup yields CDR1 SGHAT and CDR2 FQNNGV. The CDR3 runs 16 residues. Trimming at V came to 5 bases and at J to 3 bases, leaving 10 bases not matched to a gene. The variable domain in full, with the rest retrieved from reference TRBV11-2 and TRBJ2-1, is EAGVAQSPRYKIIEKRQSVAFWCNPISGHATLYWYQQILGQGPKLLIQFQNNGVVDDSQLPKDRFSAERLKGVDSTLKIQPAKLEDSAVYLCASSPLGRAGYNEQFFGPGTRLTVL.

J is TRBJ2-7 and V is TRBV5-5; D not resolved. Germline lookup yields CDR1 SGHKS and CDR2 YYEKEE (reference sequence). The CDR3 loop spans 14 amino acids. V dropped 2 bases and J dropped 1 base, with 10 bases sitting between them. The CDR3 DNA is TGTGCCAGCAGCTTAATAGGCAGTTCCTACGAGCAGTACTTC. Translated: CASSLIGSSYEQYF.

This sequence joins TRBV5-6 and TRBJ1-1, with D possibly being TRBD1 (5 bases). This CDR3 has 16 amino acids. Germline V CDR1 and CDR2: SGHDT, YYEEEE. V was shortened by 4 bases and J by 0 bases, with 16 bases between the two germline ends. The CDR3 spells CASSRGIGTLNTEAFF. DNA for the CDR3: TGTGCCAGCAGCCGGGGGATCGGCACCTTGAACACTGAAGCTTTCTTT.

This clone occurred once. The CDR3 coding sequence is TGTGCCAGCAGCTTAGTTTTGGGTCCCCACGAGCAGTACTTC. Translating it yields CASSLVLGPHEQYF. The chain recombines TRBV7-2 with TRBJ2-7, with D uncertain. Germline CDR1 and CDR2: SGHTA and FQGNSA. The CDR3 runs 14 residues. V was pared by 1 base and J by 5 bases, with 12 bases between.

The gene calls are TRBV10-3 and TRBJ2-3; TRBD2 matches 8 bases. V dropped 5 bases and J dropped 2; count of bases not matched to a gene: 3. CDR3 size: 14 residues. CDR1 and CDR2 from the germline V gene are ENHRY and SYGVKD. The CDR3 coding sequence is TGTGCCATCAGTAGAGCGGGAGCCACAGATACGCAGTATTTT. It encodes CAISRAGATDTQYF.

The J gene is TRBJ2-1, the V gene TRBV10-3; 15 bases line up with TRBD2. After removal of 5 bases from V and 5 bases from J, the junction contained 10 bases not matched to a gene. The CDR3 loop spans 18 amino acids. From germline, CDR1 is ENHRY and CDR2 SYGVKD. Here the CDR3 DNA reads TGTGCCATCAGTCCCGGACTAGCGGGAGGGTGGGACAACAATGAGCAGTTCTTC. Protein: CAISPGLAGGWDNNEQFF.

This clone has just one count. The rearrangement uses TRBV7-6 and TRBJ2-5; 16 bases are shared with TRBD2. The CDR3 sequence is 17 residues long. CDR1 and CDR2 from the germline V gene are SGHVS and FNYEAQ. Trimming at V came to 6 bases and at J to 5 bases, leaving 9 bases not matched to a gene. The CDR3 here is CASSPGTSGRASETQYF. CDR3 sequence (DNA): TGTGCCAGCAGTCCCGGGACTAGCGGGAGGGCCTCGGAGACCCAGTACTTC. Based on the CDR3 plus reference TRBV7-6 and TRBJ2-5, the full variable domain is GAGVSQSPRYKVTKRGQDVALRCDPISGHVSLYWYRQALGQGPEFLTYFNYEAQQDKSGLPNDRFSAERPEGSISTLTIQRTEQRDSAMYRCASSPGTSGRASETQYFGPGTRLLVL.

V and J are TRBV28 and TRBJ2-4; weak D call: TRBD1 (5 bases). Germline CDR1 and CDR2: MDHEN and SYDVKM. The CDR3 spans 14 residues. The germline V and J ends were trimmed by 6 bases and 1 base, with 10 bases remaining between them. The CDR3 region is CASRGLGAKNIQYF. CDR3 nucleotide sequence: TGTGCCAGCAGGGGGCTCGGGGCCAAAAACATTCAGTACTTC.

A word on this clone: At one boundary the junction diverges from the germline segment, which might be a read error. The J gene is TRBJ2-5, the V gene TRBV7-7; no clear D gene. This CDR3 spans 13 amino acids. CDR1 and CDR2 (germline): SSHAT, FNYEAQ (reference sequence). This CDR3 is CASSLAVGETQYF. CDR3 DNA: TGTGCTAGCAGCTTAGCCGTTGGGGAGACCCAGTACTTC. The whole variable domain, filled in from reference TRBV7-7 and TRBJ2-5, reads GAGVSQSPRYKVTKRGQDVTLRCDPISSHATLYWYQQALGQGPEFLTYFNYEAQPDKSGLPSDRFSAERPEGSISTLTIQRTEQRDSAMYRCASSLAVGETQYFGPGTRLLVL.

The chain combines TRBV7-9 with TRBJ1-1; D gene uncertain. Germline V lookup: CDR1 SEHNR, CDR2 FQNEAQ (reference sequence). This CDR3 is 16 amino acids long. V lost 2 bases to trimming and J lost 4 bases, with 17 bases between them. CDR3 coding DNA: TGTGCCAGCAGCTTATTTGCAGGTCCGACGGGCACTGAAGCTTTCTTT. As protein: CASSLFAGPTGTEAFF. The whole variable domain, filled in from reference TRBV7-9 and TRBJ1-1, reads DTGVSQNPRHKITKRGQNVTFRCDPISEHNRLYWYRQTLGQGPEFLTYFQNEAQLEKSRLLSDRFSAERPKGSFSTLEIQRTEQGDSAMYLCASSLFAGPTGTEAFFGQGTRLTVV.

The chain couples TRBV4-1 to TRBJ2-7, with a possible D match to TRBD1 (5 bases). The CDR3 totals 13 residues. V was shortened by 4 bases and J by 5 bases, with 12 bases between the two germline ends. CDR1 is MGHRA, CDR2 YSYEKL, per germline. CDR3 nucleotide sequence: TGCGCCAGCAGCCGACAGCTGAACGACGAGCAGTACTTC. Translating it yields CASSRQLNDEQYF.

This clone has a handful of counts. The chain couples TRBV15 to TRBJ1-2; 7 nucleotides line up with TRBD1. The V segment lost 0 bases and the J segment 4 bases; nucleotides outside the gene matches: 2. Germline V CDR1 and CDR2: LNHNV, YYDKDF (reference sequence). This CDR3 spans 14 amino acids. DNA of the CDR3: TGTGCCACCAGCAGAGAACAGGGGAGCTATGGCTACACCTTC. Amino acid sequence: CATSREQGSYGYTF.

The gene calls are TRBV30 and TRBJ1-2; 7 bases match TRBD1. V shed 2 bases and J 4 bases; nucleotides not matched to a gene: 7. The V gene's germline CDR1 is GTSNPN and CDR2 SVGIG (reference sequence). This CDR3 comprises 14 residues. The CDR3 DNA is TGTGCCTGGAGTCCCCAGGGGGGGGCCTATGGCTACACCTTC. Its protein product is CAWSPQGGAYGYTF. The full variable domain, rest sourced from reference TRBV30 and TRBJ1-2, is SQTIHQWPATLVQPVGSPLSLECTVEGTSNPNLYWYRQAAGRGLQLLFYSVGIGQISSEVPQNLSASRPQDRQFILSSKKLLLSDSGFYLCAWSPQGGAYGYTFGSGTRLTVV.

The rearrangement joins TRBV28 to TRBJ2-7; D is possibly TRBD1 (6 bases). Looked up from germline, CDR1 is MDHEN and CDR2 is SYDVKM. The CDR3 length is 15 residues. V was shortened by 3 bases and J by 2 bases, with 14 bases between the two germline ends. CDR3 in amino acids: CASSFQGTGTYEQYF. CDR3 DNA sequence: TGTGCCAGCAGTTTTCAGGGGACGGGAACCTACGAGCAGTACTTC. Based on the CDR3 plus reference TRBV28 and TRBJ2-7, the full variable domain is DVKVTQSSRYLVKRTGEKVFLECVQDMDHENMFWYRQDPGLGLRLIYFSYDVKMKEKGDIPEGYSVSREKKERFSLILESASTNQTSMYLCASSFQGTGTYEQYFGPGTRLTVT.

The chain couples TRBV19 to TRBJ2-3, with D unclear. V shed 0 bases and J shed 2 bases, with 9 bases lying between them. Germline CDR1 reads LNHDA; CDR2 reads SQIVND (reference sequence). There are 15 residues in the CDR3. CDR3 coding DNA: TGTGCCAGTAGTATAGATCAGGCGTACACAGATACGCAGTATTTT. It codes for CASSIDQAYTDTQYF.

The genes are TRBV5-4 and TRBJ2-3; no clear D. Trimming stripped 4 bases from V and 2 bases from J, with 8 bases between. This CDR3 contains 13 residues. Germline CDR1 SGHNT, CDR2 YYREEE (reference sequence). The CDR3 region has the DNA TGTGCCAGCAGCCCATTAGCCACAGATACGCAGTATTTT. Encoded protein: CASSPLATDTQYF. Filled out from reference TRBV5-4 and TRBJ2-3, the complete variable domain reads ETGVTQSPTHLIKTRGQQVTLRCSSQSGHNTVSWYQQALGQGPQFIFQYYREEENGRGNFPPRFSGLQFPNYSSELNVNALELDDSALYLCASSPLATDTQYFGPGTRLTVL.

The J gene is TRBJ2-3, the V gene TRBV19, with D possibly being TRBD1 or TRBD2 (6 bases each). Germline assignment: CDR1 LNHDA and CDR2 SQIVND (reference sequence). The CDR3 is 16 residues long. Trimming cost V 8 bases and J 4 bases, with 22 bases left between them. CDR3 sequence (DNA): TGTGCCAGTGGGGGGACGGACAGCTTTCCCGCAGATACGCAGTATTTT. It yields the protein CASGGTDSFPADTQYF.